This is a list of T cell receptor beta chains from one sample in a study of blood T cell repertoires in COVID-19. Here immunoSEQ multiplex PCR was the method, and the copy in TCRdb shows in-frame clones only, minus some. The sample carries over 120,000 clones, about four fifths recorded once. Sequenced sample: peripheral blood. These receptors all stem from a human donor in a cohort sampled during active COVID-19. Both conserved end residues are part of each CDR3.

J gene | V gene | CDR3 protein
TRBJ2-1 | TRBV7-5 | CARSSRLAEGYNEQFF
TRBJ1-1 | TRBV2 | CASSRAGLDTEAFF
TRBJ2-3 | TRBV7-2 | CASSLGTSGGGDTQYF
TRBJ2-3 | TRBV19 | CASSIKGGGMFTDTQYF
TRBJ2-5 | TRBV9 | CASSAYPGETQYF
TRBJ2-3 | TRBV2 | CASSVSGSGGDTQYF
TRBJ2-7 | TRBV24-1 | CATSDPRGGVEQYF
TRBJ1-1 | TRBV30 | CALRQNTEAFF
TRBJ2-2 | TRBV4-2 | CASSQAEGGEQGELFF
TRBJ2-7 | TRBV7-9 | CASSLGTGSAGITYEQYF
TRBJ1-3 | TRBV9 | CASSVKGAGNTIYF
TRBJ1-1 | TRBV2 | CASAIDTNTEAFF
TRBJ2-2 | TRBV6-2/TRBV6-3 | CASSYGLAGGLGELFF
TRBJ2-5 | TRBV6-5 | CATSGGQRLETQYF